These T cell receptor beta chains were read from a single sample in a study of molecular identifiers for immune sequencing clone quantification. Via MiXCR, TCRdb re-called the PCR reads, giving one row per CDR3 protein. The table has about half a million distinct CDR3 sequences, roughly a fifth seen once. The sequenced sample consisted of naive CD8+ T cells from blood, with Jurkat cell RNA spiked in. The receptors shown here come from a human donor in good health. Some libraries in this study had Jurkat cell RNA spiked in. CDR3s include the opening cysteine and the closing phenylalanine or tryptophan. D genes are given only for firm matches. Expanded clones are given a class, and other clones once, few, many or no size at all.

J	V	length	D	size	DNA	CDR3
TRBJ2-7	TRBV4-2	14	-	-	TGTGCCAGCAGCCAACCTGACTCGACCTACGAGCAGTACTTC	CASSQPDSTYEQYF
TRBJ2-1	TRBV9	16	-	-	TGTGCCAGCAGCGTAGGCAGGGTTCATCGGGACAATGAGCGGTTCTTC	CASSVGRVHRDNERFF
TRBJ2-7	TRBV11-2	13	-	-	TGTGCCAGCAGCTTTTCACGGACCTACGAGCGGTACTTC	CASSFSRTYERYF
TRBJ2-7	TRBV6-2/TRBV6-3	16	-	few	TGTGCCAGCAGTTACGTGGGGCCCAGATACTCCTACGAGCAGTACTTC	CASSYVGPRYSYEQYF
TRBJ2-7	TRBV7-2	17	-	few	TGTGCCAGCAGCTTAGTGGGCAGCTCCGTTTCGTTCTACGAGCAGTACTTC	CASSLVGSSVSFYEQYF
TRBJ2-1	TRBV24-1	13	-	-	TGTGCCACCAGTATTGCTAGCAGAAATGAGCAGTTCTTC	CATSIASRNEQFF
TRBJ1-1	TRBV6-5	15	-	many	TGTGCCAGCAGTTTAGATGTTGTCGGTTACACTGAAGCTTTCTTT	CASSLDVVGYTEAFF
TRBJ2-2	TRBV11-2	16	-	few	TGTGCCAGCAGCTCTACGACAGGCAGTGGATACGGGGAGCTGTTTTTT	CASSSTTGSGYGELFF
TRBJ2-1	TRBV5-1	16	TRBD2	-	TGCGCCAGCAGCCTACTCAGCGGGGCTGGCTACAATGAGCAGTTCTTC	CASSLLSGAGYNEQFF
TRBJ1-5	TRBV25-1	14	TRBD1	-	TGTGCCAGCATTCGGGACAGGGTCAATCAGCCCCAGCATTTT	CASIRDRVNQPQHF
TRBJ2-7	TRBV27	13	-	-	TGTGCCAGCAGTTTCACTAGCAACTACGAGCAGTACTTC	CASSFTSNYEQYF
TRBJ2-7	TRBV20-1	13	-	-	TGCAGTGCTCCCGGACTTGCATCCTACGAGCAGTACTTC	CSAPGLASYEQYF
TRBJ2-3	TRBV4-2	18	-	-	TGTGCCAGCAGCCTACCCGACCTCGGGGGAGGACCCACAGATACGCAGTATTTT	CASSLPDLGGGPTDTQYF
TRBJ2-5	TRBV5-5	14	-	-	TGTGCCAGCAGCTTGGAGAACAGGGAAGAGACCCAGTACTTC	CASSLENREETQYF
TRBJ2-7	TRBV12-3/TRBV12-4	14	-	-	TGTGCCAGCAGCGGACGCCCGTACTCCTACGAGCAGTACTTC	CASSGRPYSYEQYF
TRBJ2-1	TRBV29-1	15	-	few	TGCAGCGTTGAAGAGGGGATACTAGCAGCAAATGAGCAGTTCTTC	CSVEEGILAANEQFF
TRBJ2-7	TRBV4-3	17	TRBD1	many	TGCGCCAGCAGCCAAGACCGACAGGGCGCTAGCTCCTACGAGCAGTACTTC	CASSQDRQGASSYEQYF
TRBJ2-7	TRBV28	13	-	many	TGTGCCAGCAGACCCCTCGAGGGTTACGAGCAGTACTTC	CASRPLEGYEQYF
TRBJ2-1	TRBV7-9	15	TRBD2	few	TGTGCCAGCAGCTCGCCGGGACTAGCGGGACATGAGCAGTTCTTC	CASSSPGLAGHEQFF
TRBJ2-4	TRBV4-1	18	-	few	TGCGCCAGCAGCCACGTACCGGACAGTAACCTAGCCAAAAACATTCAGTACTTC	CASSHVPDSNLAKNIQYF
TRBJ2-3	TRBV19	15	TRBD2	many	TGTGCCAGTAGTATACTAGCGGGGGGGTTGGATACGCAGTATTTT	CASSILAGGLDTQYF
TRBJ1-1	TRBV12-3/TRBV12-4	13	TRBD1	few	TGTGCCAGCAGTTTACAGGGGGCCCCTGAAGCTTTCTTT	CASSLQGAPEAFF
TRBJ2-7	TRBV27	12	-	many	TGTGCCAGCAGTCATACCCCGGCCGAGCAGTACTTC	CASSHTPAEQYF
TRBJ1-1	TRBV2	13	TRBD1	-	TGTGCCAGCAGTGGCAACAGGGGCACTGAAGCTTTCTTT	CASSGNRGTEAFF
TRBJ1-6	TRBV7-2	16	-	many	TGTGCCAGCAGCCTATACGGTGGGGGGTTCGGGTCACCCCTCCACTTT	CASSLYGGGFGSPLHF
TRBJ1-1	TRBV3-1	13	-	-	TGTGCCAGCAGCCAAGTTCAGGGACTTGAAGCTTTCTTT	CASSQVQGLEAFF
TRBJ2-7	TRBV19	15	TRBD2	many	TGTGCCAGTAGTCAAACTAGCGGGAGTACCTACGAGCAGTACTTC	CASSQTSGSTYEQYF
TRBJ2-6	TRBV4-1	13	-	-	TGCGCCAGCAGCCATGTCGGGGCCAACGTCCTGACTTTC	CASSHVGANVLTF
TRBJ2-2	TRBV4-3	17	TRBD2	-	TGCGCCAGCAGCCAAGATGGGACTAGCGTTACAAACGGGGAGCTGTTTTTT	CASSQDGTSVTNGELFF
TRBJ2-2	TRBV20-1	16	TRBD1	few	TGCAGTGCCCGGGACAGGGACCGCACGGGCACCGGGGAGCTGTTTTTT	CSARDRDRTGTGELFF
TRBJ2-7	TRBV20-1	13	TRBD2	-	TGCAGTGCTCCGCGGGAGGGAACCTACGAGCAGTACTTC	CSAPREGTYEQYF
TRBJ2-3	TRBV20-1	15	-	many	TGCAGTGCTAGTGACTCGGACCTGACCACAGATACGCAGTATTTT	CSASDSDLTTDTQYF
TRBJ2-1	TRBV30	14	-	few	TGTGCCTGGAGTGTTCAGGCCGTCTACAATGAGCAGTTCTTC	CAWSVQAVYNEQFF
TRBJ1-5	TRBV5-3	15	TRBD1	-	TGTGCCAGCAGTTTAAAGGACAGGCCGAATCAGCCCCAGCAGTTT	CASSLKDRPNQPQQF
TRBJ1-1	TRBV19	14	-	few	TGTGCCAGTAGTATAACCCCATTGAACACTGAAGCTTTCTTT	CASSITPLNTEAFF
TRBJ2-3	TRBV28	14	-	many	TGTGCCAGCAGTTTACGCCTGGGTTCAGATACGCAGTATTTT	CASSLRLGSDTQYF
TRBJ2-7	TRBV9	15	-	-	TGTGCCAGCAGCGTAGAGCCGGGTACCGCCTACGAGCAGTACTTC	CASSVEPGTAYEQYF
TRBJ2-5	TRBV12-3/TRBV12-4	16	TRBD2	-	TGTGCCAGCAGTAGCCATTCTAGCGGGAGCCAAGAGACCCAGTACTTC	CASSSHSSGSQETQYF
TRBJ1-6	TRBV10-1	13	-	few	TGCGCCAGCAGTGAGTCCGGGAGATCACCCCTCCACTTT	CASSESGRSPLHF
TRBJ2-1	TRBV30	14	TRBD2	-	TGTGCCTCCCTTCGGGGCGGGGGGCTCAATGAGCAGTTCTTC	CASLRGGGLNEQFF
TRBJ2-3	TRBV24-1	16	-	many	TGTGCCACCAGTGATTCCCGGACATCCAGCACAGATACGCAGTATTTT	CATSDSRTSSTDTQYF
TRBJ2-7	TRBV7-9	19	TRBD2	-	TGTGCCAGCAGCTTCCGGCCGAGAGAAGCGGGGGTCCACTCCTACGAGCAGTACTTC	CASSFRPREAGVHSYEQYF
TRBJ2-4	TRBV6-2/TRBV6-3	16	TRBD2	many	TGTGCCAGCAGTGCGCCGGGACTAGCGGGACCAAACATTCAGTACTTC	CASSAPGLAGPNIQYF
TRBJ1-1	TRBV6-2/TRBV6-3	13	-	-	TGTGCCAGCACCCAAAGCCTCGTCAGTGAAGCTTTCTTT	CASTQSLVSEAFF
TRBJ2-7	TRBV27	13	-	-	TGTGCCAGCAGTTGGGGGGACTTCTACGAGCAGTACTTC	CASSWGDFYEQYF
TRBJ2-1	TRBV20-1	19	TRBD2	many	TGCAGTGCTAGAGATTATAGCGGGAGGGCCGTGTTTGGGTACAATGAGCAGTTCTTC	CSARDYSGRAVFGYNEQFF
TRBJ2-7	TRBV20-1	13	-	many	TGCAGTGCTCTAGTTCTAGGGTCCTACGAGCAGTACTTC	CSALVLGSYEQYF
TRBJ1-1	TRBV7-2	15	-	many	TGTGCCAGCACCCCCGCCGGACGGGCGAACACTGAAGCTTTCTTT	CASTPAGRANTEAFF
TRBJ2-5	TRBV3-1	16	-	few	TGTGCCAGCAGCCAAGTAAACACGCGCTACCAAGAGACCCAGTACTTC	CASSQVNTRYQETQYF
TRBJ2-5	TRBV10-3	15	TRBD2	few	TGTGCCATCAGTGAACCTAGCGGGGAGCAAGAGACCCAGTACTTC	CAISEPSGEQETQYF
TRBJ2-7	TRBV30	10	-	-	TGTGCCTGGGGGGGTTACGAGCAGTACTTC	CAWGGYEQYF
TRBJ2-7	TRBV27	15	-	few	TGTGCCAGCAGTTTCTCCATGGGGGGGGCCGGAGAGCAGTACTTC	CASSFSMGGAGEQYF
TRBJ2-7	TRBV20-1	14	TRBD2	many	TGCAGTGCCCCGGGACTAGCGGATCTCTACGAGCAGTACTTC	CSAPGLADLYEQYF
TRBJ2-3	TRBV27	12	-	many	TGTGCCGTCCTTGGGCCAGAGGGTACGCAGTATTTT	CAVLGPEGTQYF
TRBJ2-1	TRBV28	15	TRBD1	many	TGTGCCAGCAGTCCTACCGGGACAGTCGACAATGAGCAGTTCTTC	CASSPTGTVDNEQFF